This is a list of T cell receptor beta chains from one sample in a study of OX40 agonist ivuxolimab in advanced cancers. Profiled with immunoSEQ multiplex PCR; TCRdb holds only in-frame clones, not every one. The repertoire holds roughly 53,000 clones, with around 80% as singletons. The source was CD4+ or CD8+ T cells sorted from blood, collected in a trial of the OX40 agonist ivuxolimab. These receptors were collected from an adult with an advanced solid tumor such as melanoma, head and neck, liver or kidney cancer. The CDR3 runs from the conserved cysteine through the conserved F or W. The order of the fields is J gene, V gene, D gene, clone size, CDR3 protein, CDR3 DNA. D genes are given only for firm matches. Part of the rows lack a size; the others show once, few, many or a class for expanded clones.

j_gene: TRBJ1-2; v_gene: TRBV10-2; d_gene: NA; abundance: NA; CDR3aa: CASSSPGVVDYGYTF; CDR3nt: TGCGCCAGCAGTAGCCCGGGGGTTGTTGACTATGGCTACACCTTC
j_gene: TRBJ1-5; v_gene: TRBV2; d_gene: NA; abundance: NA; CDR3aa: CASSDSREPYSNQPQHF; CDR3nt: TGTGCCAGCAGTGATAGTCGTGAGCCCTATAGCAATCAGCCCCAGCATTTT
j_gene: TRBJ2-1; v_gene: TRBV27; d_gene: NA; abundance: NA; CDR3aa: CASSLAPGHHGGYNEQFF; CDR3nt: TGTGCCAGCAGTTTAGCCCCCGGACACCATGGGGGGTACAATGAGCAGTTCTTC
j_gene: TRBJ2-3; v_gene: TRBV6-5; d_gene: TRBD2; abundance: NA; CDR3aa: CASRRLAGDTDTQYF; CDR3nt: TGTGCCAGCAGACGACTAGCGGGAGACACAGATACGCAGTATTTT
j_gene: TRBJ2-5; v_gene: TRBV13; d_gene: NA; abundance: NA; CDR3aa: CASSLEETQYF; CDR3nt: TGTGCCAGCAGCCTTGAGGAGACCCAGTACTTC
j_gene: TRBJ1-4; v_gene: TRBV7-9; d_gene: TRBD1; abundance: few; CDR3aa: CASSSTGGEKLFF; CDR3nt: TGTGCCAGCAGCTCGACAGGGGGCGAAAAACTGTTTTTT
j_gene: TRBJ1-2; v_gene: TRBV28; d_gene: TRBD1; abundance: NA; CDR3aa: CASSPADRDIYGYTF; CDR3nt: TGTGCCAGCAGCCCCGCCGACAGGGACATTTATGGCTACACCTTC
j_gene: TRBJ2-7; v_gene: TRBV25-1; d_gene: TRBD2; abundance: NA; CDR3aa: CASSDLGAGGPGEQYF; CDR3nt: TGTGCCAGCAGTGATCTGGGAGCGGGAGGTCCTGGCGAGCAGTACTTC
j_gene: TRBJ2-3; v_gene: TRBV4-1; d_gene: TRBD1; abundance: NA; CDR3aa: CASSHPLGAGTGNTDTQYF; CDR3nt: TGCGCCAGCAGCCATCCCCTAGGGGCCGGGACAGGGAATACAGATACGCAGTATTTT
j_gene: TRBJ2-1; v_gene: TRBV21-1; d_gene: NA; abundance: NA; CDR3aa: CASSKITPGGGNEQFF; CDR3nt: TGTGCCAGCAGCAAGATCACCCCGGGGGGCGGAAATGAGCAGTTCTTC
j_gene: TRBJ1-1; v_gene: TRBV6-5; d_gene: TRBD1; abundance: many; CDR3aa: CASRRTGVGTEAFF; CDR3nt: TGTGCCAGCAGACGGACAGGGGTGGGCACTGAAGCTTTCTTT
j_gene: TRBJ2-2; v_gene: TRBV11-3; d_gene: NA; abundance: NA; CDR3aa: CASSPEGSGELFF; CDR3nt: TGTGCCAGCAGCCCTGAGGGCTCCGGGGAGCTGTTTTTT
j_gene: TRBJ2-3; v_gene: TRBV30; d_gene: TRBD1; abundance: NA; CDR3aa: CACIPGTGVIPDTQYF; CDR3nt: TGTGCCTGTATACCCGGGACAGGGGTTATTCCAGATACGCAGTATTTT
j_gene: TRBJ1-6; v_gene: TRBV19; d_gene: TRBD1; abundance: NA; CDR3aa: CASSVTGEAHSPLHF; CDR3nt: TGTGCCAGTAGTGTCACAGGGGAGGCCCATTCACCCCTCCACTTT
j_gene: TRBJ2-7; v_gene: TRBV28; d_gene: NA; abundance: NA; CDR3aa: CASSSPSGTPRGYEQYF; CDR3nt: TGTGCCAGCAGTTCACCTTCCGGGACACCGCGGGGCTACGAGCAGTACTTC
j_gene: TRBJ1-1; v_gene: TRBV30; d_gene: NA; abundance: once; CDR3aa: CAWRPLESTEAFF; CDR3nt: TGTGCCTGGAGGCCCCTGGAGTCCACTGAAGCTTTCTTT
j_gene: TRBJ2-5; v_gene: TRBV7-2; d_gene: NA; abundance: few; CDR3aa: CASSLEGPSQETQYF; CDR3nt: TGTGCCAGCAGCTTAGAGGGCCCTAGCCAAGAGACCCAGTACTTC
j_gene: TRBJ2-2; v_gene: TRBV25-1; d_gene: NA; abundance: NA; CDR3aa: CASSDSGRGNTGELFF; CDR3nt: TGTGCCAGCAGTGACTCGGGCAGGGGGAACACCGGGGAGCTGTTTTTT
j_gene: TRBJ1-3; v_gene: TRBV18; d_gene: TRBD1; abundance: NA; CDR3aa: CASSPQRTGGRNTIYF; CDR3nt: TGTGCCAGCTCACCGCAACGGACAGGGGGCAGAAACACCATATATTTT
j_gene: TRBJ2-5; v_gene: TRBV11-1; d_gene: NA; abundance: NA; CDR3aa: CASSMNRETQYF; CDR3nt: TGTGCCAGCAGTATGAACAGGGAGACCCAGTACTTC
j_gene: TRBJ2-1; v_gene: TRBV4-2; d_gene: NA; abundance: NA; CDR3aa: CASSQDLRLEQFF; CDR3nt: TGTGCCAGCAGCCAAGATCTTCGGCTTGAGCAGTTCTTC
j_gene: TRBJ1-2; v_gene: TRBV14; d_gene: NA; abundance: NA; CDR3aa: CASSQGLWAYGYTF; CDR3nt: TGTGCCAGCAGCCAGGGCTTGTGGGCCTATGGCTACACCTTC
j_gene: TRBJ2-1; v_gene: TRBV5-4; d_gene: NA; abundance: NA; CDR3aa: CASSLIGGLTYNEQFF; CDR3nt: TGTGCCAGCAGCTTGATTGGGGGCCTCACTTACAATGAGCAGTTCTTC
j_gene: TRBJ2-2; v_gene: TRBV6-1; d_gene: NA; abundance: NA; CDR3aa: CASHLTATTGELFF; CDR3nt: TGTGCCAGCCATTTGACGGCTACCACCGGGGAGCTGTTTTTT
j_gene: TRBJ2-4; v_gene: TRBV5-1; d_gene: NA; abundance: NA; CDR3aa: CASSPATGTAKNIQYF; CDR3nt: TGCGCCAGCAGCCCGGCGACCGGGACAGCCAAAAACATTCAGTACTTC
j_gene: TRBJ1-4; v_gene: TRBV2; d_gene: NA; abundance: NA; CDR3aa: CASRRDFNEKLFF; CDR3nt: TGTGCCAGCCGCCGGGACTTTAATGAAAAACTGTTTTTT
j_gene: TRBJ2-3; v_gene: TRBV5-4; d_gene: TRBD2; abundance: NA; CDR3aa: CASSLGSGGGSFADTQYF; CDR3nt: TGTGCCAGCAGCTTGGGGTCTGGGGGGGGTAGTTTCGCAGATACGCAGTATTTT
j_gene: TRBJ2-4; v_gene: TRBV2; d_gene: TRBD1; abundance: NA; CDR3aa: CASSEATGRDIQYF; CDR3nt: TGTGCCAGCAGTGAAGCGACAGGGCGGGACATTCAGTACTTC
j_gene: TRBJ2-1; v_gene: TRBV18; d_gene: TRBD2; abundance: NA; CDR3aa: CASSTEINRGGSYNEQFF; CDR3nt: TGTGCCAGCTCAACGGAAATTAATCGGGGGGGCTCCTACAATGAGCAGTTCTTC
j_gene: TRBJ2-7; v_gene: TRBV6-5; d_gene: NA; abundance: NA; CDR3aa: CASSYSGWEQYF; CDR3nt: TGTGCCAGCAGTTACTCAGGGTGGGAGCAGTACTTC